The next 10 T cell receptor beta chains were all read from a single sample in a study of T cell responses to AZD1222 COVID-19 vaccine. The table came from immunoSEQ multiplex PCR; TCRdb's copy has only in-frame clones and leaves some out. This table holds tens of thousands of clones, roughly 88% found once. The sequencing here drew on peripheral blood, taken 28 days after the second dose of the MenACWY control vaccine. All receptors come from an adult who received the MenACWY meningococcal vaccine as a control.

The rearrangement links TRBV18 to TRBJ1-3; D remains unclear. Germline loops: CDR1 KGHSH, CDR2 LQKENI. The CDR3 totals 14 residues. The V gene lost 5 bases and the J gene lost 3 bases, with 11 bases spanning the gap. The chain's CDR3 is CASSERILGNTIYF. DNA for the CDR3: TGTGCCAGCTCAGAGCGGATACTTGGAAACACCATATATTTT. The variable domain in full, completed from reference TRBV18 and TRBJ1-3, reads NAGVMQNPRHLVRRRGQEARLRCSPMKGHSHVYWYRQLPEEGLKFMVYLQKENIIDESGMPKERFSAEFPKEGPSILRIQQVVRGDSAAYFCASSERILGNTIYFGEGSWLTVV.

The chain joins TRBV29-1 to TRBJ2-7, with no clear D. Germline CDR1 SQVTM, CDR2 ANQGSEA. CDR3 length equals 13 residues. Trimming removed 3 bases from V and 6 bases from J, with 15 bases in between. Written as DNA, the CDR3 is TGCAGCGTTGAGGCTGAGCGACTCGGCGAGCAGTACTTC. Amino acid sequence: CSVEAERLGEQYF.

This chain connects TRBV14 to TRBJ1-2, with TRBD1 as a possible D gene (5 bases). Germline V lookup: CDR1 SGHDN, CDR2 FVKESK. Trimming removed 1 base from V and 9 bases from J, with 15 bases in between. The CDR3 extends over 14 amino acids. For the CDR3, the DNA is TGTGCCAGCAGCCAAGCCGTGGCGGGGCGTAGCTACACCTTC. It is translated as CASSQAVAGRSYTF.

The chain links TRBV5-1 to TRBJ1-1; D gene uncertain. CDR3 length: 14 amino acids. With 1 base removed from V and 7 bases from J, the gap between germline ends came to 14 bases. CDR1 and CDR2 from the germline V gene are SGHRS and YFSETQ. CDR3 in amino acids: CASSLTNIEGEAFF. The CDR3 nucleotides read TGCGCCAGCAGCTTGACGAATATTGAGGGTGAAGCTTTCTTT.

The chain is built from TRBV28 and TRBJ1-1; D is perhaps TRBD1 (6 bases). Per germline, CDR1 MDHEN and CDR2 SYDVKM. The CDR3 sequence is 12 residues long. The V end lost 5 bases, the J end lost 8 bases, and 12 bases lay between the germline ends. The CDR3 loop reads CASSPQGREAFF. In DNA form, the CDR3 reads TGTGCCAGCAGTCCGCAGGGGCGGGAAGCTTTCTTT.

The chain's CDR3 is CASSQRLAGGYYQETQYF. The CDR3 DNA sequence: TGTGCCAGCAGCCAGCGACTAGCGGGGGGGTATTACCAAGAGACCCAGTACTTC. V usage is TRBV28 and J usage is TRBJ2-5; 14 bases fit TRBD2. The CDR3 loop spans 18 amino acids. The germline CDR1 and CDR2 sequences are MDHEN and SYDVKM. V dropped 6 bases and J dropped 0; count of bases not matched to a gene: 9.

The chain combines TRBV20-1 with TRBJ2-2, with D perhaps matching TRBD2 (6 bases). The CDR3 runs 15 residues. CDR1 DFQATT and CDR2 SNEGSKA come from the germline V gene (reference sequence). Between the trimmed V and J ends, which lost 6 bases and 3 bases, there was a span of 17 bases. CDR3 sequence (DNA): TGCAGTGCCAGTTCCGGGGGTTATGACACCGGGGAGCTGTTTTTT. It is translated as CSASSGGYDTGELFF.

The rearrangement links TRBV14 to TRBJ1-5; D perhaps matches TRBD1 (6 bases). V lost 5 bases, J lost 2 bases, and 10 bases lay in between. Germline V gene data show CDR1 as SGHDN and CDR2 as FVKESK. This CDR3 region has 14 residues. The CDR3 DNA reads TGTGCCAGCAGCTACGGGGGGCGCAATCAGCCCCAGCATTTT. Its protein is CASSYGGRNQPQHF.

The chain uses TRBV10-2 and TRBJ2-1, with unresolved D. The V gene's germline CDR1 is WSHSY and CDR2 SAAADI. V was trimmed by 6 bases and J by 10 bases, leaving 13 bases between them. The CDR3 totals 12 residues. The CDR3 is CASREKSGEQFF. The CDR3 nucleotides read TGCGCCAGCAGGGAGAAGAGTGGGGAGCAGTTCTTC.

The V gene is TRBV6-2 or TRBV6-3, the J gene TRBJ2-1; 10 bases map to TRBD1. V was clipped by 3 bases and J by 4 bases; unmatched bases: 9. The V gene's germline CDR1 is MNHEY and CDR2 SVGEGT. There are 17 residues in the CDR3. The CDR3 loop is CASSYSPGTGVYNEQFF. DNA for the CDR3: TGTGCCAGCAGTTATAGTCCCGGGACAGGGGTTTACAATGAGCAGTTCTTC.